The 15 T cell receptor beta chains reported below all come from one sample, sequenced in a study of cytomegalovirus exposure and HLA in healthy donors. The PCR made use of 60 Vbeta and 13 Jbeta primers. The repertoire was sequenced with immunoSEQ multiplex PCR; TCRdb's copy has only in-frame clones and lacks some. Of some 140,000 clones listed, under 85% were seen once; the top ten hold about 0.97%. The specimen sequenced was PBMCs. The source is a man aged 18 to 30 in good health and CMV-seronegative.

This chain links TRBV30 with TRBJ2-2; TRBD1 is a possible D gene (5 bases). The CDR3 is made up of 13 amino acids. Germline V lookup: CDR1 GTSNPN, CDR2 SVGIG (reference sequence). CDR3 DNA: TGTGCTACGTCGACAGCGAACACCGGGGAGCTGTTTTTT. The encoded protein is CATSTANTGELFF.

This clone has only one observation. J is TRBJ2-7 and V is TRBV30, with 11 nucleotides matching TRBD1. The CDR3 consists of 13 residues. V was pared by 6 bases and J by 3 bases, with 4 bases of the junction left unmatched. CDR1 and CDR2 from the germline V gene are GTSNPN and SVGIG (reference sequence). The CDR3 coding sequence is TGTGCCTGTCGGACAGGGGGCATCTACGAGCAGTACTTC. Translation: CACRTGGIYEQYF. Complete variable domain (other parts from reference TRBV30 and TRBJ2-7): SQTIHQWPATLVQPVGSPLSLECTVEGTSNPNLYWYRQAAGRGLQLLFYSVGIGQISSEVPQNLSASRPQDRQFILSSKKLLLSDSGFYLCACRTGGIYEQYFGPGTRLTVT.

This CDR3 reads CASMAGTGSGNTIYF. CDR3 DNA: TGCGCCAGCATGGCCGGCACGGGGTCTGGAAACACCATATATTTT. The V call is TRBV4-1, the J call TRBJ1-3; no firm D call. The CDR3 contains 15 residues. V shed 7 bases and J shed 1 base, with 14 bases lying between them. CDR1 and CDR2 (germline): MGHRA, YSYEKL.

This chain joins TRBV2 and TRBJ2-5, with D tentatively TRBD2 (6 bases). The CDR3 covers 15 residues. V was shortened by 10 bases and J by 3 bases, with 21 bases between the two germline ends. Germline loops: CDR1 SNHLY, CDR2 FYNNEI. Here the CDR3 reads CATTGGKGRKETQYF. CDR3 sequence (DNA): TGTGCCACCACAGGAGGGAAGGGAAGAAAAGAGACCCAGTACTTC.

This clone has just one count. The rearrangement uses TRBV6-5 and TRBJ2-5; D is unclear. CDR1 and CDR2 from the germline V gene are MNHEY and SVGAGI. Trimming left V 5 bases short and J 4 bases short, with 5 bases between. CDR3 length: 11 amino acids. CDR3 DNA: TGTGCCAGCAGTCTAAGAGAGACCCAGTACTTC. Amino acid sequence: CASSLRETQYF.

This chain uses TRBV5-1 with TRBJ1-4, with TRBD1 matching 8 bases. The J segment lost 7 bases and the V segment lost 4 bases, leaving 6 bases of the junction unmatched. This CDR3 spans 14 amino acids. The germline CDR1 and CDR2 sequences are SGHRS and YFSETQ. DNA for the CDR3: TGCGCCAGCAGCCTCCGGGACAGGACTGAAAAACTGTTTTTT. Translated, it gives CASSLRDRTEKLFF.

The CDR3, as DNA: TGTGCCAGCTCACTGGACACCTCCACTGAAGCTTTCTTT. Protein: CASSLDTSTEAFF. The V gene is TRBV18, the J gene TRBJ1-1; D is possibly TRBD1 (5 bases). Trimming took 4 bases from V and 4 from J, leaving 10 bases between them. Germline V gene data show CDR1 as KGHSH and CDR2 as LQKENI. CDR3 length: 13 residues.

This clone occurred a few times. At one end, the junction sequence differs from germline, possibly due to a read error. This rearrangement joins TRBV5-4 to TRBJ1-1; possible D gene TRBD1, 5 bases. The germline V gene encodes CDR1 SGHNT and CDR2 YYREEE (reference sequence). The length of the CDR3 is 12 residues. The CDR3 reads CASSLVGTGAFF. The CDR3 nucleotides are TGTGCCAGCAGCTTGGTCGGGACTGGAGCTTTCTTT.

The V and J genes are TRBV5-6 and TRBJ2-1, with D possibly being TRBD2 (5 bases). CDR1 and CDR2 from the germline V gene are SGHDT and YYEEEE. This CDR3 is built from 15 residues. The germline V and J ends were trimmed by 3 bases and 5 bases, with 15 bases remaining between them. The CDR3 protein is CASSYRLMQNNEQFF. DNA for the CDR3: TGTGCCAGCAGCTATAGACTAATGCAGAACAATGAGCAGTTCTTC.

A remark on this clone: One end of the junction fails to match germline, which may point to a read error. V gene TRBV19 combines with J gene TRBJ2-1; 8 bases match TRBD2. This CDR3 has 14 residues. In germline, CDR1 is LNHDA, CDR2 SQIVND (reference sequence). CDR3 residues: CASTTTSGGGIALF. CDR3 in DNA: TGTGCCAGTACCACAACCTCGGGGGGGGGTATTGCGCTCTTC.

The chain couples TRBV6-5 to TRBJ1-5; TRBD1 agrees at 10 bases. V shed 5 bases, J shed 3 bases, and the junction held 4 bases outside the gene matches. The CDR3 runs to 15 residues. CDR1 and CDR2 (germline): MNHEY, SVGAGI. CDR3 protein: CASSPTGGFNQPQHF. The CDR3, as DNA: TGTGCCAGCAGTCCGACAGGGGGCTTCAATCAGCCCCAGCATTTT.

CDR3 loop: CASSIGFNEKLFF. Here the CDR3 DNA reads TGCGCCAGCAGCATCGGGTTTAATGAAAAACTGTTTTTT. The chain links TRBV5-1 to TRBJ1-4; unclear D gene. This CDR3 region has 13 residues. V lost 4 bases to trimming and J lost 4 bases, with 8 bases between them. Germline-derived CDR1 and CDR2 are SGHRS and YFSETQ.

This sequence joins TRBV27 and TRBJ1-2; 7 nucleotides line up with TRBD1. CDR1 is MNHEY, CDR2 SMNVEV, per germline (reference sequence). The ends lost 5 bases at V and 4 bases at J; junction bases unmatched: 10. This CDR3 spans 15 amino acids. The CDR3 reads CASSPYRGLFYGYTF. The CDR3 DNA is TGTGCCAGCAGTCCATACAGGGGCTTGTTCTATGGCTACACCTTC.

The V call is TRBV7-9, the J call TRBJ2-7, with D perhaps matching TRBD1 (6 bases). The germline gives CDR1 SEHNR, CDR2 FQNEAQ (reference sequence). The CDR3 is 15 residues long. The germline V and J ends were trimmed by 1 base and 3 bases, with 13 bases remaining between them. The CDR3 protein is CASSLVPTGSYEQYF. CDR3 DNA: TGTGCCAGCAGCTTAGTACCCACAGGGAGCTACGAGCAGTACTTC.

This clone was observed a single time. The chain couples TRBV9 to TRBJ1-2, with a tentative D call TRBD1 (6 bases). Trimming stripped 4 bases from V and 8 bases from J, with 15 bases between. The CDR3 is 13 amino acids. CDR1 is SGDLS and CDR2 is YYNGEE in the germline V gene. CDR3 DNA: TGTGCCAGCAGCTCGCGACAGGTTGGCGGCTACACCTTC. It specifies CASSSRQVGGYTF.